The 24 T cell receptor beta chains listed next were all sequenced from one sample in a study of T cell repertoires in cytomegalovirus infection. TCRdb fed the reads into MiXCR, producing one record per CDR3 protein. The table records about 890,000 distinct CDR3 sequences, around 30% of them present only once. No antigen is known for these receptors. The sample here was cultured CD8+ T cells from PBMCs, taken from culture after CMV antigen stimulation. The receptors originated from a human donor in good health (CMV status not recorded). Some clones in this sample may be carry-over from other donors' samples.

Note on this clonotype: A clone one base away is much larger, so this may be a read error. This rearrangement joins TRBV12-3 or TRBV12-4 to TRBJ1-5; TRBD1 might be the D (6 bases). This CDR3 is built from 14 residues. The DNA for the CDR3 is TGTACCAGCAAAATACAGGGAGGCAATCAGCCCCAGCATTTT. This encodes CTSKIQGGNQPQHF.

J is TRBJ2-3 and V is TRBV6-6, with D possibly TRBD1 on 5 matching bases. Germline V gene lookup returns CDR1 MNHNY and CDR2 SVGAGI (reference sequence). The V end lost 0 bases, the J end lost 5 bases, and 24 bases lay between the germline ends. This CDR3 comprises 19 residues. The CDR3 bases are TGTGCCAGCAGTTACTCGATATTCTTGGTCGACAGAAGACAAGATACGCAGTATTTT. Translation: CASSYSIFLVDRRQDTQYF.

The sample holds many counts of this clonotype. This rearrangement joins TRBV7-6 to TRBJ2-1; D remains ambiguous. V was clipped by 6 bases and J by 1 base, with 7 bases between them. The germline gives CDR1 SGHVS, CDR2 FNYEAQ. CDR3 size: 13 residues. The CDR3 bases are TGTGCCAGCAGTCCGAGGTCCTACAATGAGCAGTTCTTC. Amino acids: CASSPRSYNEQFF.

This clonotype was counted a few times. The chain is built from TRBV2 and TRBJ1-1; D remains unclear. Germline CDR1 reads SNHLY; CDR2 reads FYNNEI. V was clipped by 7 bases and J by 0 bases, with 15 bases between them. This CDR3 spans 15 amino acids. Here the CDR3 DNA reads TGTGCCAGCACCCGAAAAGGGCTCTTGAACACTGAAGCTTTCTTT. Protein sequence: CASTRKGLLNTEAFF. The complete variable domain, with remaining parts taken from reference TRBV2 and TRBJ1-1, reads EPEVTQTPSHQVTQMGQEVILRCVPISNHLYFYWYRQILGQKVEFLVSFYNNEISEKSEIFDDQFSVERPDGSNFTLKIRSTKLEDSAMYFCASTRKGLLNTEAFFGQGTRLTVV.

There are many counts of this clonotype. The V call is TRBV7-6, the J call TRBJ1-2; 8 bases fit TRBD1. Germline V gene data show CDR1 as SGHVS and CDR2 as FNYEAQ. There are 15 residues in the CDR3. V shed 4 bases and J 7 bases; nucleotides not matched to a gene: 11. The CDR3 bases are TGTGCCAGCAGCTCCAACCTGGACAGGGTTCGTGGCTACACCTTC. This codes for CASSSNLDRVRGYTF.

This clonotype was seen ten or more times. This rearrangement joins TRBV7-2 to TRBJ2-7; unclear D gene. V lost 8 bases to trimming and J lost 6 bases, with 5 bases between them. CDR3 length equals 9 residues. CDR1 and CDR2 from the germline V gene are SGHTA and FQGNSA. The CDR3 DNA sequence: TGTGCCAGCGGGTTCGAGCAGTACTTC. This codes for CASGFEQYF.

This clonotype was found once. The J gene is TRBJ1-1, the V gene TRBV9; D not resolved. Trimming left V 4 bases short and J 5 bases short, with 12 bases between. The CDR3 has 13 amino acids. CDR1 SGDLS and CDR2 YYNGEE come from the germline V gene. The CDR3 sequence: CASSLNYVTEAFF. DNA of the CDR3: TGTGCCAGCAGCCTAAACTATGTGACTGAAGCTTTCTTT.

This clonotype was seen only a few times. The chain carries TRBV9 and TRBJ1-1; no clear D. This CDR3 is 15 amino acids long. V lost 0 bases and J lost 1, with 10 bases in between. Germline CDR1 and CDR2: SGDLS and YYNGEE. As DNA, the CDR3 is TGTGCCAGCAGCGTAGTCTATCCGGGGAACACTGAAGCTTTCTTT. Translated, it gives CASSVVYPGNTEAFF. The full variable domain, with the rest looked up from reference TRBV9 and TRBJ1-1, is DSGVTQTPKHLITATGQRVTLRCSPRSGDLSVYWYQQSLDQGLQFLIQYYNGEERAKGNILERFSAQQFPDLHSELNLSSLELGDSALYFCASSVVYPGNTEAFFGQGTRLTVV.

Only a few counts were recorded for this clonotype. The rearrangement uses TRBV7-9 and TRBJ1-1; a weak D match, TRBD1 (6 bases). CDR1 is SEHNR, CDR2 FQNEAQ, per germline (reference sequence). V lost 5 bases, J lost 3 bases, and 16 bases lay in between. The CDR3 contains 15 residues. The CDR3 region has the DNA TGTGCCAGCAGCCCGATACAGGGAGCAGACACTGAAGCTTTCTTT. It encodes CASSPIQGADTEAFF.

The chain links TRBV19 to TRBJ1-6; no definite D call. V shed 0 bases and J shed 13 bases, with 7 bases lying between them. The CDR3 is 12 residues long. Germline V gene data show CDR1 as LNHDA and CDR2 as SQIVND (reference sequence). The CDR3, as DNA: TGTGCCAGTAGTATAGAGTGGGAGCCCCTCCACTTT. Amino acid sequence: CASSIEWEPLHF.

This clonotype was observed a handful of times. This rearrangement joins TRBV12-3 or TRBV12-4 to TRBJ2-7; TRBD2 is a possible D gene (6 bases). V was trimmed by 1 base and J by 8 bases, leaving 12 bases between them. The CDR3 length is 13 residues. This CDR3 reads CASSLGLVNQQYV. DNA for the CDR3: TGTGCCAGCAGTTTAGGACTAGTGAATCAGCAGTACGTC.

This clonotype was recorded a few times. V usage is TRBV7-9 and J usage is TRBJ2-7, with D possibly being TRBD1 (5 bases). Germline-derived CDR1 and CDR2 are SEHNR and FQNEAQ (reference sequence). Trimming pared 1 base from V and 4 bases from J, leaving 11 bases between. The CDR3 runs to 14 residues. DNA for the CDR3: TGTGCCAGCAGCTTAGGGGGCTCTTTTTACGAGCAGTACTTC. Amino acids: CASSLGGSFYEQYF.

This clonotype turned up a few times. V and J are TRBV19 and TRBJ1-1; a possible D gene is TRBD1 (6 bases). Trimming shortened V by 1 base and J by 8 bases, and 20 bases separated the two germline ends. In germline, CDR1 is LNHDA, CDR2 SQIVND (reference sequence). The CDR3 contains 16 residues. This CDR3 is CASSIVEGERWREAFF. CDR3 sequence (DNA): TGTGCCAGTAGTATAGTAGAGGGGGAAAGGTGGAGAGAAGCTTTCTTT.

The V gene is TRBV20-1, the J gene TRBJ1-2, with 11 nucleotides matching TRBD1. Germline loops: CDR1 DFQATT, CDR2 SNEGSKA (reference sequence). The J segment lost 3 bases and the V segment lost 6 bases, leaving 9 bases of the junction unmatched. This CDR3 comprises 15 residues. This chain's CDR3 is CSASDRGRFDYGYTF. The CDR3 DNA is TGCAGTGCATCGGACAGGGGGCGGTTCGACTATGGCTACACCTTC.

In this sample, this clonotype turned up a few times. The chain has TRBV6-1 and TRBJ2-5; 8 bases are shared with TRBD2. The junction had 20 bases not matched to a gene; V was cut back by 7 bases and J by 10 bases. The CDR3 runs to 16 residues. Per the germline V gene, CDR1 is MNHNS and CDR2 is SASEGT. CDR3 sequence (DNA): TGTGCCAGCACATGGGGGGACGGGGGGGACCCCTGGGACCAGTACTTC. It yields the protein CASTWGDGGDPWDQYF.

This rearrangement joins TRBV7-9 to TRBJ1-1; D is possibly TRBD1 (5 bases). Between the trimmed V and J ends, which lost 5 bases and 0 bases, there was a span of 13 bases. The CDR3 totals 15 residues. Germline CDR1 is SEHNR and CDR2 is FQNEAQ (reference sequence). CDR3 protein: CASSRTPGVNTEAFF. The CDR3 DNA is TGTGCCAGCAGCCGGACACCTGGGGTGAACACTGAAGCTTTCTTT.

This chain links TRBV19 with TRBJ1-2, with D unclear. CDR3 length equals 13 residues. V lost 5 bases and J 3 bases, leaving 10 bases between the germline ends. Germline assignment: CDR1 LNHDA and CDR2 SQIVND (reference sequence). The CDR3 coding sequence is TGTGCCAGTAGTTACGACGGATACTATGGCTACACCTTC. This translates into CASSYDGYYGYTF.

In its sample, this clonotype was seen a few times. For the CDR3, the DNA is TGTGCCATCAGTGAGTTTAGAGAAGACGGGAACACTGAAGCTTTCTTT. As protein: CAISEFREDGNTEAFF. The gene calls are TRBV10-3 and TRBJ1-1; D is uncertain. The CDR3 covers 16 residues. CDR1 and CDR2 (germline): ENHRY, SYGVKD. Trimming shortened V by 1 base and J by 1 base, and 13 bases separated the two germline ends.

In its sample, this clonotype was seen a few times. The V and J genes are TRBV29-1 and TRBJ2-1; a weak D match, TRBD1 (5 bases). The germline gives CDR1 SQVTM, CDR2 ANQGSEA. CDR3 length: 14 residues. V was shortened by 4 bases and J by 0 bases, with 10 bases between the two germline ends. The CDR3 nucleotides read TGCAGCGTTGCCAGGGTTGGCTCCTACAATGAGCAGTTCTTC. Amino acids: CSVARVGSYNEQFF.

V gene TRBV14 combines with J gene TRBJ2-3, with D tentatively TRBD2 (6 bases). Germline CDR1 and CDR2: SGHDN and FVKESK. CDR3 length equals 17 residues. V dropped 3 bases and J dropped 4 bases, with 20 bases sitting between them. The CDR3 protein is CASSQRLRLESADTQYF. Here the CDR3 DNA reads TGTGCCAGCAGCCAGAGACTCCGACTAGAAAGCGCAGATACGCAGTATTTT.

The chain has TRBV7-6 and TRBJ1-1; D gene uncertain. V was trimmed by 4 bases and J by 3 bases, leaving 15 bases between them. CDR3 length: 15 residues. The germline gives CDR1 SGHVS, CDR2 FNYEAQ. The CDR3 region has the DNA TGTGCCAGCAGCTCAACCTTCGGGGTGGACACTGAAGCTTTCTTT. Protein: CASSSTFGVDTEAFF.

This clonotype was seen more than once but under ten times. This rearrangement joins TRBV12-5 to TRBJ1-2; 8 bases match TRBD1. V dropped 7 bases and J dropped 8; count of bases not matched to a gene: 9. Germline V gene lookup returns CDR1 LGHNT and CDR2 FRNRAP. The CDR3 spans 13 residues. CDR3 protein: CASAPGTGHGYTF. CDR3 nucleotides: TGTGCTAGTGCCCCTGGGACAGGCCACGGCTACACCTTC.

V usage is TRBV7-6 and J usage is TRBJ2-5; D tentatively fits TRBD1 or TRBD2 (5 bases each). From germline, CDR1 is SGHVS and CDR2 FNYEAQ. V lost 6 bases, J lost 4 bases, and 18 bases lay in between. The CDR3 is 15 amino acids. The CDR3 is CASRGTPEVIETQYF. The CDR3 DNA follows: TGTGCCAGCAGGGGGACCCCGGAAGTTATAGAGACCCAGTACTTC.

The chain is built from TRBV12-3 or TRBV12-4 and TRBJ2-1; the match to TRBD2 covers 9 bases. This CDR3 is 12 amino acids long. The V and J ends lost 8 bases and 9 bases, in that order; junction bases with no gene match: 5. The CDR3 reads CASGSSGVEQFF. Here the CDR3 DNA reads TGTGCCAGCGGCTCTAGCGGGGTTGAGCAGTTCTTC.